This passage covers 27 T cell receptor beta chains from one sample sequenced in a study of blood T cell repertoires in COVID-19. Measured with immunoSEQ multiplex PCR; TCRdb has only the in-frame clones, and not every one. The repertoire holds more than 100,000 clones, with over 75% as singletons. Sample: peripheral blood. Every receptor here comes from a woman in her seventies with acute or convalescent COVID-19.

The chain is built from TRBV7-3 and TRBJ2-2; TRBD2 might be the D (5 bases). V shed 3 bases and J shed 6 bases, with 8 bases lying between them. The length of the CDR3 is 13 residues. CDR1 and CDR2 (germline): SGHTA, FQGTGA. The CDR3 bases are TGTGCCAGCAGCTTTGGAGGCCCCGGGGAGCTGTTTTTT. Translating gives CASSFGGPGELFF.

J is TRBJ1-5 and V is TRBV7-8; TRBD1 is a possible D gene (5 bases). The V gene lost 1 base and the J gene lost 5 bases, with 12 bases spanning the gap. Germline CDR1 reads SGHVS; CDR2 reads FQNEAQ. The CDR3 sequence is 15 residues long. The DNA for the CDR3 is TGTGCCAGCAGCTTAGTAGACGGGGGGGATCAGCCCCAGCATTTT. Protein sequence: CASSLVDGGDQPQHF.

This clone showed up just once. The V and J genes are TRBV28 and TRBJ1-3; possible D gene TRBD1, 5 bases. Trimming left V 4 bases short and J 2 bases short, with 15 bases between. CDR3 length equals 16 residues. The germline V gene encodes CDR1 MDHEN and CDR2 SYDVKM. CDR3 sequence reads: CASSSAGGSPGNTIYF. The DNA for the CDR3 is TGTGCCAGCAGTTCAGCCGGGGGGTCGCCTGGAAACACCATATATTTT. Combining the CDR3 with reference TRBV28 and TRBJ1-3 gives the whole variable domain DVKVTQSSRYLVKRTGEKVFLECVQDMDHENMFWYRQDPGLGLRLIYFSYDVKMKEKGDIPEGYSVSREKKERFSLILESASTNQTSMYLCASSSAGGSPGNTIYFGEGSWLTVV.

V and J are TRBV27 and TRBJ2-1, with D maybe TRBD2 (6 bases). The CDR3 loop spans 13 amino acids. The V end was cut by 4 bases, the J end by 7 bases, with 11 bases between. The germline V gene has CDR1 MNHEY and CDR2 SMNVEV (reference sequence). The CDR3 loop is CASSWNGGNEQFF. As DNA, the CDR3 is TGTGCCAGCAGTTGGAACGGGGGAAATGAGCAGTTCTTC.

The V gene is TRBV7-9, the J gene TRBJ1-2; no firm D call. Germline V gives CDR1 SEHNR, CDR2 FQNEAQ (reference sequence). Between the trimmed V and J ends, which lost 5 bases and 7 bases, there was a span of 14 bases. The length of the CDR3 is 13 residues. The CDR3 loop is CASSPESEGGYTF. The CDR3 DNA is TGTGCCAGCAGCCCGGAGTCCGAAGGTGGCTACACCTTC.

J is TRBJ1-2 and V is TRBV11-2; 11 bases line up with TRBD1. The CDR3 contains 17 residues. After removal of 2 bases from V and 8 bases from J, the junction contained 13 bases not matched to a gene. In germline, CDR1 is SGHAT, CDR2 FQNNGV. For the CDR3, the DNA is TGTGCCAGCAGCTTAAGGGACAGGGGGTATTGGTGGTGGGGCTACACCTTC. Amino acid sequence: CASSLRDRGYWWWGYTF.

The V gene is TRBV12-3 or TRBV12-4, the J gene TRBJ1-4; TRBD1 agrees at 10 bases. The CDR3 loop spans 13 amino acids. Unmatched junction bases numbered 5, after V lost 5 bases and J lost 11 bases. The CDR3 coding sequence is TGTGCCAGCAGTCCACCGGGACAGGGGAAACTGTTTTTT. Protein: CASSPPGQGKLFF.

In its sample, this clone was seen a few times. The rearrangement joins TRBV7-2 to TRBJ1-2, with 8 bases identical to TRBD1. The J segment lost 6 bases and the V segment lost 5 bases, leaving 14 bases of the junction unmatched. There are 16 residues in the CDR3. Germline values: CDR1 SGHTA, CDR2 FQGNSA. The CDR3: CASSQVARGRRDGYTF. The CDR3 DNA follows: TGTGCCAGCAGCCAGGTCGCCAGGGGGCGACGGGATGGCTACACCTTC. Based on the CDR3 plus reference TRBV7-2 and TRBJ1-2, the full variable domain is GAGVSQSPSNKVTEKGKDVELRCDPISGHTALYWYRQSLGQGLEFLIYFQGNSAPDKSGLPSDRFSAERTGGSVSTLTIQRTQQEDSAVYLCASSQVARGRRDGYTFGSGTRLTVV.

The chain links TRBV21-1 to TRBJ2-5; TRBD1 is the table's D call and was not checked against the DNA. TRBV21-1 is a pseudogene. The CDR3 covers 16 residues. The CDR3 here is CASRLTGTGVQETQYF. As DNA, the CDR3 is TGTGCCAGCAGACTGACCGGGACAGGAGTCCAAGAGACCCAGTACTTC.

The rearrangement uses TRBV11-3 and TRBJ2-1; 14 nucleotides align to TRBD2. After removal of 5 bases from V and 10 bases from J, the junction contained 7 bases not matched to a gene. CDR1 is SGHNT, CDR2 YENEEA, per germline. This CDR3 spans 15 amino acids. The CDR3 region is CASSRGLAGGLEQFF. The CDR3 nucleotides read TGTGCCAGCAGCAGAGGACTAGCGGGGGGCCTCGAGCAGTTCTTC.

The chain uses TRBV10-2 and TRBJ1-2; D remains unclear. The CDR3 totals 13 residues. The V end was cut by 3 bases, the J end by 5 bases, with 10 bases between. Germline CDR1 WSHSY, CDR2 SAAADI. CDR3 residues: CASSETGRYGYTF. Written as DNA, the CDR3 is TGCGCCAGCAGTGAAACCGGGAGATATGGCTACACCTTC.

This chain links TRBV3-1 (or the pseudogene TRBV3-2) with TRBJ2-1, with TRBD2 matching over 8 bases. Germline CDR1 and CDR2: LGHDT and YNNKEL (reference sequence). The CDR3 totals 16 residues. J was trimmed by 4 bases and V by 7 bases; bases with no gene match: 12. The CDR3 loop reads CASTHWGGGLYNEQFF. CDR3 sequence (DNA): TGTGCCAGCACCCATTGGGGCGGGGGGTTGTACAATGAGCAGTTCTTC.

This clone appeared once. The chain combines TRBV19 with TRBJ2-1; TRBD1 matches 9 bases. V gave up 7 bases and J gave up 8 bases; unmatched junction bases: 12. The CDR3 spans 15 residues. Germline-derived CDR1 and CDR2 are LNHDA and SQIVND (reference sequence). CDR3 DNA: TGTGCCAGTAAGTTGGGACAGGGATTTTTCGATGAGCAGTTCTTC. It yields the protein CASKLGQGFFDEQFF.

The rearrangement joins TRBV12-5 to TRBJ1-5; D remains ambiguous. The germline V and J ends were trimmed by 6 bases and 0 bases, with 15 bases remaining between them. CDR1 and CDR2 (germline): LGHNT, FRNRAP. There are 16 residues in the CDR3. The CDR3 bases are TGTGCTAGTGGCCCCACAACTATTAATAGCAATCAGCCCCAGCATTTT. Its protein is CASGPTTINSNQPQHF.

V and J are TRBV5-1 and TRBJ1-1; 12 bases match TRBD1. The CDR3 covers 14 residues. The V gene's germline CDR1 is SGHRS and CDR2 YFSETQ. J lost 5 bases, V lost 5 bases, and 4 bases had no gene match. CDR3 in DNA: TGCGCCAGCAGGGGACAGGGGGCGAGGACTGAAGCTTTCTTT. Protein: CASRGQGARTEAFF.

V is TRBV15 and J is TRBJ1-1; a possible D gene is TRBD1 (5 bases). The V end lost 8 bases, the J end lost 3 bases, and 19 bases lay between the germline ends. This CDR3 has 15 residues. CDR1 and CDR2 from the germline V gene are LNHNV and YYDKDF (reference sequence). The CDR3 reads CATFLGGGKDTEAFF. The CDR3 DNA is TGTGCCACCTTCTTGGGGGGAGGCAAGGACACTGAAGCTTTCTTT. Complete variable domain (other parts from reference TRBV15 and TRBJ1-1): DAMVIQNPRYQVTQFGKPVTLSCSQTLNHNVMYWYQQKSSQAPKLLFHYYDKDFNNEADTPDNFQSRRPNTSFCFLDIRSPGLGDTAMYLCATFLGGGKDTEAFFGQGTRLTVV.

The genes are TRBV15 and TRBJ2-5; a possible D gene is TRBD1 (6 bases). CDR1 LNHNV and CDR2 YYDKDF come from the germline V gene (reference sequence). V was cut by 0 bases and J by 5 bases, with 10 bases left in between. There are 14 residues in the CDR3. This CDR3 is CATSRDTGRETQYF. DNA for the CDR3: TGTGCCACCAGCAGAGATACAGGGCGGGAGACCCAGTACTTC.

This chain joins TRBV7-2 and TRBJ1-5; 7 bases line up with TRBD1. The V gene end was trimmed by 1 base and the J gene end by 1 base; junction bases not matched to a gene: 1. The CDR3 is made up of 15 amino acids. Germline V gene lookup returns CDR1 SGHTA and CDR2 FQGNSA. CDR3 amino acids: CASSLGQGSNQPQHF. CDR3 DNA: TGTGCCAGCAGCTTAGGACAGGGCAGCAATCAGCCCCAGCATTTT.

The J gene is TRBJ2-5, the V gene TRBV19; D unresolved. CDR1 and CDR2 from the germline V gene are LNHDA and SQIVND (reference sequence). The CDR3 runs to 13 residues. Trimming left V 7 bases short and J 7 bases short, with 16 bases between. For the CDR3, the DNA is TGTGCCAGTACGCCGAACAGCATTGGGACCCAGTACTTC. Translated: CASTPNSIGTQYF.

The DNA of the CDR3 is TGTGCCTGGAGTGTACGGGGTCCCATGGGTTCACCCCTCCACTTT. This translates into CAWSVRGPMGSPLHF. The chain employs TRBV30 and TRBJ1-6; D call uncertain. V lost 0 bases, J lost 9 bases, and 15 bases lay in between. CDR1 and CDR2 from the germline V gene are GTSNPN and SVGIG (reference sequence). CDR3 length: 15 amino acids.

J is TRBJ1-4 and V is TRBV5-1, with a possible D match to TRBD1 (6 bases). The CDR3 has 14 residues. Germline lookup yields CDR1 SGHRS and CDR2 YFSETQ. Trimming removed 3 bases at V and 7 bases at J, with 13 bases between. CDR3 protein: CASSSGAFLEKLFF. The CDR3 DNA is TGCGCCAGCAGCTCAGGGGCTTTTCTTGAAAAACTGTTTTTT.

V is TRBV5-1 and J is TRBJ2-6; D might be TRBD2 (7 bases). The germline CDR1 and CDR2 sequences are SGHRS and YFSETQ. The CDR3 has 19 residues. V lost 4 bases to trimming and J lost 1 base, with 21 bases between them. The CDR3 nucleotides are TGCGCCAGCAGCACCCTTGAAGTTGGGGGGGCGTCTGGGGCCAACGTCCTGACTTTC. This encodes CASSTLEVGGASGANVLTF.

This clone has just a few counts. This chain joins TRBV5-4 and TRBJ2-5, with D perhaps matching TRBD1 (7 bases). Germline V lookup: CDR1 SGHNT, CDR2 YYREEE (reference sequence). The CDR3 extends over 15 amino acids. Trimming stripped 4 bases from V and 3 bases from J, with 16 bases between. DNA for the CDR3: TGTGCCAGCAGCAAGACCTTCAGGGGGGAAGAGACCCAGTACTTC. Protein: CASSKTFRGEETQYF.

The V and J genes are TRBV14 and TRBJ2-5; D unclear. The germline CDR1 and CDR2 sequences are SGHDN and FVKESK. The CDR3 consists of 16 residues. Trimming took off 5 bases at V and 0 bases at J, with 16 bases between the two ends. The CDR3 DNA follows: TGTGCCAGCAGCTTAAGACATCCAGGCCACCAAGAGACCCAGTACTTC. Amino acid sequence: CASSLRHPGHQETQYF.

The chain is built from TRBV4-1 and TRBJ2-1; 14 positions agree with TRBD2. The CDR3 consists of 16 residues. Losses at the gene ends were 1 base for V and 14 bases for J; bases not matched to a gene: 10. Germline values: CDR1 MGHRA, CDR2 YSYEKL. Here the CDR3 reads CASSQVPGLAGEKEFF. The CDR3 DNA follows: TGCGCCAGCAGCCAAGTACCGGGACTAGCGGGGGAAAAGGAGTTCTTC.

CDR3 region: CASRGGLAGYTDTQYF. In DNA, the CDR3 is TGTGCCAGCAGGGGCGGACTAGCGGGGTACACAGATACGCAGTATTTT. The chain couples TRBV2 to TRBJ2-3, with 12 bases aligning to TRBD2. V lost 6 bases to trimming and J lost 2 bases; unmatched junction nucleotides: 6. There are 16 residues in the CDR3. Germline V CDR1 and CDR2: SNHLY, FYNNEI.

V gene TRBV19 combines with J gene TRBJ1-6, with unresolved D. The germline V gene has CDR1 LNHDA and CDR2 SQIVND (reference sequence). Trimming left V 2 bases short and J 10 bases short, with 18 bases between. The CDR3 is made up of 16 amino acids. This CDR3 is CASSINSPGTGSPLHF. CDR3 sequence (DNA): TGTGCCAGTAGTATAAATTCGCCGGGAACGGGATCACCCCTCCACTTT.